Described below is a single TCR beta chain sequence and its context. In the authors' methods: Reference gene primer amplification gave nucleated cell count estimates. Assay used: immunoSEQ multiplex PCR; TCRdb lists only in-frame clones, some missing. That table supplies the V and J calls and clone size; D and trimming were determined from the DNA. The sample shows over 50,000 clones, around 90% of them seen only once. The CDR3 runs 14 residues. This record comes from a study of blood T cell repertoires in COVID-19. Whole-study context: Material from acute and convalescent COVID-19 was sourced from the United States, Italy and Spain. T cells, B-cell-depleted T cells, or PBMCs provided the cDNA or gDNA that served as material.

What was sequenced was peripheral blood. The clonotype was recovered from a human donor in a cohort sampled during active COVID-19. The V call is TRBV21-1, the J call TRBJ2-7; the table's TRBD1 call for D was not verified on the DNA. TRBV21-1 is a pseudogene locus. The CDR3 DNA is TGTGCCAGCAGCAACCGGACAGGGATCCACGAGCAGTACTTC. Its protein is CASSNRTGIHEQYF.